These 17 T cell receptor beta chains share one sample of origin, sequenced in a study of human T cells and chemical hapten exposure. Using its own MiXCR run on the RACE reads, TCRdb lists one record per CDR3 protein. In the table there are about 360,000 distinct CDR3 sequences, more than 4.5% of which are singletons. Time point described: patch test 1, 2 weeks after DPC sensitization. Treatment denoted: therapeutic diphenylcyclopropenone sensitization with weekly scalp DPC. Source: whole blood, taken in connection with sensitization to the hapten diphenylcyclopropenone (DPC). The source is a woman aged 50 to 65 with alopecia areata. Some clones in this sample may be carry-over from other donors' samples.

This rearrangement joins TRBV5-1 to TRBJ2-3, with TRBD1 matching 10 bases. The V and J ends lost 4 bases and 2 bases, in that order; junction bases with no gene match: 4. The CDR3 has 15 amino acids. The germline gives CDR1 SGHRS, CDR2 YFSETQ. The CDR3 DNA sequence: TGCGCCAGCAGCGCGACAGGGGGCATCACAGATACGCAGTATTTT. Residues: CASSATGGITDTQYF.

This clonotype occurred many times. The CDR3 DNA is TGTGCCAGCAGCCAAGCCGCGGGCGGCGGTGGCTACACCTTC. It yields the protein CASSQAAGGGGYTF. The rearrangement uses TRBV3-1 and TRBJ1-2; no reliable D call. CDR1 and CDR2 from the germline V gene are LGHDT and YNNKEL (reference sequence). V gave up 1 base and J gave up 7 bases, with 13 bases separating them. The CDR3 totals 14 residues.

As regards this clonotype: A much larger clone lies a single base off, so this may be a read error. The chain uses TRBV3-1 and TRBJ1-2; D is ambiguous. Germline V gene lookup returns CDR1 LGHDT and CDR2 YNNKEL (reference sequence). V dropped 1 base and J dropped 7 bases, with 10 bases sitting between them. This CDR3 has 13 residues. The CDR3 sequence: CASSQGLRSGYTF. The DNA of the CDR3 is TGTGCCAGCAGCCAAGGTCTAAGGAGTGGCTACACCTTC.

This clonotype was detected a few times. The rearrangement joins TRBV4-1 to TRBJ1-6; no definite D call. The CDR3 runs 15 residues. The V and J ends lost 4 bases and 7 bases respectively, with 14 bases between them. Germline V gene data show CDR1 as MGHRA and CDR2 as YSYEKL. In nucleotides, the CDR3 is TGCGCCAGCAGCCCGAACTTGGACCAAAATTCACCCCTCCACTTT. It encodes CASSPNLDQNSPLHF.

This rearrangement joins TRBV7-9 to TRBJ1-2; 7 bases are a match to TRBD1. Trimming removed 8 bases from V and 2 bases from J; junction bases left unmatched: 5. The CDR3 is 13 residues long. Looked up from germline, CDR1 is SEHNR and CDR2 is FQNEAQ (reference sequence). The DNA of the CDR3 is TGTGCCAGCGGATCGACAGGGAACTATGGCTACACCTTC. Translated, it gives CASGSTGNYGYTF. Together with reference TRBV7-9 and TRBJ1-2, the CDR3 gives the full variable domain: DTGVSQNPRHKITKRGQNVTFRCDPISEHNRLYWYRQTLGQGPEFLTYFQNEAQLEKSRLLSDRFSAERPKGSFSTLEIQRTEQGDSAMYLCASGSTGNYGYTFGSGTRLTVV.

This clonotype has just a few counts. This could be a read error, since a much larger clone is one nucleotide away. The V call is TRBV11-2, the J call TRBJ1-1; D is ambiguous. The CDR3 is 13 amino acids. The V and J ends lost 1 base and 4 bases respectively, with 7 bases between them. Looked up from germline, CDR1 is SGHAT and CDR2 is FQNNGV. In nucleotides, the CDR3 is TGTGCCAGCAGCTTAGCGAGGAGCACTGAAGCTTTCTTT. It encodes CASSLARSTEAFF. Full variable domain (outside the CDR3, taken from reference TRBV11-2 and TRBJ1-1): EAGVAQSPRYKIIEKRQSVAFWCNPISGHATLYWYQQILGQGPKLLIQFQNNGVVDDSQLPKDRFSAERLKGVDSTLKIQPAKLEDSAVYLCASSLARSTEAFFGQGTRLTVV.

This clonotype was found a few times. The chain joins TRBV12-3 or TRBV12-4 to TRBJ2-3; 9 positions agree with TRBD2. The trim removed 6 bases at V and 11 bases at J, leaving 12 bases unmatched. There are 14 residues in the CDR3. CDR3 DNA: TGTGCCAGCAGGCCCGGGACTAGCCCGCTCCGGCAGTATTTT. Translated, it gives CASRPGTSPLRQYF.

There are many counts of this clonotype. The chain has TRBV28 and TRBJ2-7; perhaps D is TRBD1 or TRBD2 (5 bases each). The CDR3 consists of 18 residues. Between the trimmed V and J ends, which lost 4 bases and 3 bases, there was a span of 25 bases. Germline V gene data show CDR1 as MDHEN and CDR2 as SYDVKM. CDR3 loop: CASSSALWGMNYRYEQYF. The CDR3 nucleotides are TGTGCCAGCAGTTCCGCGCTTTGGGGGATGAACTACCGCTACGAGCAGTACTTC.

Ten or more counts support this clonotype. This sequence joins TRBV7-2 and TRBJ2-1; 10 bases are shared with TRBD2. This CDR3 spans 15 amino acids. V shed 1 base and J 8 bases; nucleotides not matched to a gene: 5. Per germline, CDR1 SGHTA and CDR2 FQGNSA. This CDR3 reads CASSLDASGSDEQFF. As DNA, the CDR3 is TGTGCCAGCAGCTTAGATGCTAGCGGGAGTGATGAGCAGTTCTTC. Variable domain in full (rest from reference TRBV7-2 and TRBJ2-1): GAGVSQSPSNKVTEKGKDVELRCDPISGHTALYWYRQSLGQGLEFLIYFQGNSAPDKSGLPSDRFSAERTGGSVSTLTIQRTQQEDSAVYLCASSLDASGSDEQFFGPGTRLTVL.

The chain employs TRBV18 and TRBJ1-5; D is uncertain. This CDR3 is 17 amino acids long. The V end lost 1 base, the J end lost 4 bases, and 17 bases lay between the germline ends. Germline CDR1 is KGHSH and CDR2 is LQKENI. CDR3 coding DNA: TGTGCCAGCTCACCACTCCGGAGCACGGGGATAAATCAGCCCCAGCATTTT. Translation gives CASSPLRSTGINQPQHF.

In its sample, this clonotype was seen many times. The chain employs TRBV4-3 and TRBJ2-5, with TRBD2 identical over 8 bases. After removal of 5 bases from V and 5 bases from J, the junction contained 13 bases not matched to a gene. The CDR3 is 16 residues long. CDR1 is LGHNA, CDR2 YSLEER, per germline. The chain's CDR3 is CASSTQRSGRHETQYF. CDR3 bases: TGCGCCAGCAGCACCCAAAGAAGCGGGAGACACGAGACCCAGTACTTC.

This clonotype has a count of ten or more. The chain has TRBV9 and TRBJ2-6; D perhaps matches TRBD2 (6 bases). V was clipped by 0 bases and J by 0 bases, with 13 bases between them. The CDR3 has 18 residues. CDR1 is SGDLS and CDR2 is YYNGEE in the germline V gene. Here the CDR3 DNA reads TGTGCCAGCAGCGTAGAGGTGACCGGGGGCTCTGGGGCCAACGTCCTGACTTTC. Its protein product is CASSVEVTGGSGANVLTF.

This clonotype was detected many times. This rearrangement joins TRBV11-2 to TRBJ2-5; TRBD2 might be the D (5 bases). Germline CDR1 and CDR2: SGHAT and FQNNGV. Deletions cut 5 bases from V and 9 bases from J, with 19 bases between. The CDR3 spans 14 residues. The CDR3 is CASSDGLVGDPQYF. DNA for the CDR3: TGTGCCAGCAGCGACGGACTGGTCGGAGATCCCCAGTACTTC.

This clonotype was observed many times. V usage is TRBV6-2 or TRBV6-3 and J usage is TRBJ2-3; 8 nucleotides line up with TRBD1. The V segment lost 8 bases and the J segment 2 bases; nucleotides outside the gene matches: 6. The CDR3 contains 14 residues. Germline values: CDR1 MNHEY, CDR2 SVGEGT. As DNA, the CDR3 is TGTGCCAGCTCCGGACAGGGATTCACAGATACGCAGTATTTT. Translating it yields CASSGQGFTDTQYF.

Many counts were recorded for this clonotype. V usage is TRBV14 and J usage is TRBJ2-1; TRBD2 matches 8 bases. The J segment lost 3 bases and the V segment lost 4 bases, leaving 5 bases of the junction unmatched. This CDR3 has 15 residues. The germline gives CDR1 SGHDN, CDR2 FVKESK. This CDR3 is CASSRGLVNYNEQFF. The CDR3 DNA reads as TGTGCCAGCAGCCGGGGACTAGTTAACTACAATGAGCAGTTCTTC.

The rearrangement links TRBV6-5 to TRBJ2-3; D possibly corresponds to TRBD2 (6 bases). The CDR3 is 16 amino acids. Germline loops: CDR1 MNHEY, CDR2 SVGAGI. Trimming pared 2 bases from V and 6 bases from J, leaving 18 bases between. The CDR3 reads CASSYRASASRDTQYF. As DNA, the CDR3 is TGTGCCAGCAGTTACAGGGCTAGCGCCTCACGCGATACGCAGTATTTT.

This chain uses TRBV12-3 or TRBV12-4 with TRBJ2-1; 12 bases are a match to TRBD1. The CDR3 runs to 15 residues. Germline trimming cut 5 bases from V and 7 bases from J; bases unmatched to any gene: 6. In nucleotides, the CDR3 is TGTGCCAGCAGTGGGGGACAGGGGGCTATGAATGAGCAGTTCTTC. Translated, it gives CASSGGQGAMNEQFF.